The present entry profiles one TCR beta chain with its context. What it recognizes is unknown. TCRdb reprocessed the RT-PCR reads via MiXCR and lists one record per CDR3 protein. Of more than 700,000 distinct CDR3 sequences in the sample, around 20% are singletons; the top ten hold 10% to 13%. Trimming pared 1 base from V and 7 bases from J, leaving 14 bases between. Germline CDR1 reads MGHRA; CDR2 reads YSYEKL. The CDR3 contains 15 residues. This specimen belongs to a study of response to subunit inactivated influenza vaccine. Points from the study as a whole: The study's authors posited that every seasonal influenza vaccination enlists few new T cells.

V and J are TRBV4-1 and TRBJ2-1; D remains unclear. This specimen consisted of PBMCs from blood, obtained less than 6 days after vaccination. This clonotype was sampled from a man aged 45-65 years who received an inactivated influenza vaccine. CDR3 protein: CASSQVGKGKNEQFF. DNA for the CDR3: TGCGCCAGCAGCCAAGTAGGGAAAGGGAAGAATGAGCAGTTCTTC.